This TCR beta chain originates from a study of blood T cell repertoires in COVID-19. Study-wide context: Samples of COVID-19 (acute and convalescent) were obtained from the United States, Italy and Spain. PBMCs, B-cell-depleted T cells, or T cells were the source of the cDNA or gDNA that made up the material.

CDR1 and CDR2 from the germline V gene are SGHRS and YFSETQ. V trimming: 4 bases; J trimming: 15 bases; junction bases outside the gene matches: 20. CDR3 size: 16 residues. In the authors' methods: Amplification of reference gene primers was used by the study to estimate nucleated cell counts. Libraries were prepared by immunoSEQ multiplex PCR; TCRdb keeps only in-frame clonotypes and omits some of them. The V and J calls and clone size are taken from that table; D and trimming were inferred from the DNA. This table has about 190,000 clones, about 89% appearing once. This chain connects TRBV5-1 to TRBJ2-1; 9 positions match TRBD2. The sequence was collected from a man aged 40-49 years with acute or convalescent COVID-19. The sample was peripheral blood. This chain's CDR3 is CASSPIERGASVYLFF. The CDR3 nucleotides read TGCGCCAGCAGCCCCATCGAGCGGGGGGCCTCAGTCTATTTGTTCTTC.